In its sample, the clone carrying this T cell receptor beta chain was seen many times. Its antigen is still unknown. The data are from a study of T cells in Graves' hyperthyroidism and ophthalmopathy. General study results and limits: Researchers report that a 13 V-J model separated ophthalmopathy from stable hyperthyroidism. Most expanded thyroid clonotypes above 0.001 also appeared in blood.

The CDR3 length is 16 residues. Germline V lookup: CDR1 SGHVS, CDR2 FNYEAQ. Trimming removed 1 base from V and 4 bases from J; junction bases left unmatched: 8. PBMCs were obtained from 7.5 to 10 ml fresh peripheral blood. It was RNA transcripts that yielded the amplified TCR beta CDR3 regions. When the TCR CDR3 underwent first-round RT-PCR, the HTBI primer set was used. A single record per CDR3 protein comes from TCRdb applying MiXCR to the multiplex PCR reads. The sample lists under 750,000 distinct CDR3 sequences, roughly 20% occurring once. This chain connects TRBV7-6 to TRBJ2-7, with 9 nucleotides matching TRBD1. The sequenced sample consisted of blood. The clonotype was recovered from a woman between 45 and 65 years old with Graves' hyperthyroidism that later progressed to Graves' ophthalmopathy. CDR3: CASSLDAGQGSYEQYF. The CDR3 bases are TGTGCCAGCAGCTTAGATGCCGGACAGGGGTCGTACGAGCAGTACTTC. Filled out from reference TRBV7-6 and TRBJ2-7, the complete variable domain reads GAGVSQSPRYKVTKRGQDVALRCDPISGHVSLYWYRQALGQGPEFLTYFNYEAQQDKSGLPNDRFSAERPEGSISTLTIQRTEQRDSAMYRCASSLDAGQGSYEQYFGPGTRLTVT.